These T cell receptor beta chains were read from a single sample in a study of neoadjuvant nivolumab and ipilimumab in lung cancer. The protocol was immunoSEQ multiplex PCR, while the TCRdb copy is restricted to in-frame clones and leaves out a portion. Of roughly 45,000 clones listed, roughly 91% were seen once; the top ten hold under 4.5%. The source material was blood, sampled before neoadjuvant nivolumab, alone or with ipilimumab. These receptors originate from an adult with non-small cell lung cancer. Some clones in this sample may be carry-over from other donors' samples. Both conserved end residues are part of each CDR3. The D gene is left open where the match is weak. Part of the rows lack a size; the others show once, few, many or a class for expanded clones.

clone_size j_call d_call v_call cdr3_aa cdr3_nt
NA TRBJ2-1 NA TRBV25-1 CASSRGGQYNEQFF TGTGCCAGCAGTAGAGGGGGACAATACAATGAGCAGTTCTTC
once TRBJ1-1 NA TRBV5-1 CASSLTGINTEAFF TGCGCCAGCAGCTTAACAGGAATTAACACTGAAGCTTTCTTT
NA TRBJ2-2 NA TRBV7-3 CASSSVSGTTGELFF TGTGCCAGCAGCTCCGTTAGCGGAACGACCGGGGAGCTGTTTTTT
NA TRBJ1-4 NA TRBV7-9 CASSLRDLHEKLFF TGTGCCAGCAGCTTAAGGGACCTTCACGAAAAACTGTTTTTT
NA TRBJ2-5 TRBD1 TRBV6-5 CASSYYRGLQETQYF TGTGCCAGCAGTTATTACAGGGGGCTTCAAGAGACCCAGTACTTC
NA TRBJ2-1 NA TRBV11-2 CASSPGEGYNEQFF TGTGCCAGCAGCCCGGGAGAGGGCTACAATGAGCAGTTCTTC
NA TRBJ2-7 TRBD2 TRBV7-2 CASSFGGRIDEQYF TGTGCCAGCAGCTTTGGCGGGAGAATCGACGAGCAGTACTTC
NA TRBJ2-7 TRBD2 TRBV19 CASRPRTSLGEQYF TGTGCCAGTAGGCCTCGGACTAGTCTTGGCGAGCAGTACTTC
NA TRBJ1-2 NA TRBV6-5 CASSYSGQKGNYGYTF TGTGCCAGCAGTTACTCGGGGCAGAAGGGTAACTATGGCTACACCTTC
once TRBJ1-3 NA TRBV11-2 CASSLAAGSGNTIYF TGTGCCAGCAGCTTAGCCGCAGGCTCTGGAAACACCATATATTTT
NA TRBJ2-2 TRBD2 TRBV7-6 CASSLNLRLAGVSKNTGELFF TGTGCCAGCAGCTTAAACCTCCGTCTAGCGGGGGTGTCCAAGAACACCGGGGAGCTGTTTTTT
NA TRBJ1-2 NA TRBV30 CAWGNRAPSYGYTF TGTGCCTGGGGAAACAGGGCGCCATCTTATGGCTACACCTTC
NA TRBJ1-2 TRBD1 TRBV29-1 CSVSGTGINGYTF TGCAGCGTATCCGGGACAGGAATCAATGGCTACACCTTC
NA TRBJ1-2 NA TRBV7-9 CASSYDTPYYGYTF TGTGCCAGCAGCTACGACACCCCTTACTATGGCTACACCTTC
NA TRBJ2-7 NA TRBV7-9 CASSFRGLPPGEQYF TGTGCCAGCAGCTTCCGGGGACTTCCCCCTGGCGAGCAGTACTTC
NA TRBJ1-1 TRBD1 TRBV2 CASRPGQGPNTEAFF TGTGCCAGCAGACCGGGACAGGGTCCGAACACTGAAGCTTTCTTT
NA TRBJ2-1 NA TRBV30 CAWSVRRSPRDEQFF TGTGCCTGGAGTGTACGCCGCAGCCCTAGGGATGAGCAGTTCTTC